Below, 6 T cell receptor beta chains from the same sample are listed, as sequenced in a study of T-cell memory formation after mild COVID-19. TCRdb processed the 5' RACE reads anew with MiXCR; each CDR3 protein has one entry. The sample shows 250,000 to 350,000 distinct CDR3 sequences, more than 15% of them seen only once. The material sequenced was PBMCs or a T cell subset sorted from them (not recorded which). All receptors come from a man in his late teens or twenties who had mild COVID-19 (a few samples of this study predate the infection). Cell type and time point are not known.

The V and J genes are TRBV9 and TRBJ1-4; no clear D. There are 17 residues in the CDR3. From germline, CDR1 is SGDLS and CDR2 YYNGEE. V lost 4 bases, J lost 0 bases, and 16 bases lay in between. The CDR3 DNA is TGTGCCAGCAGCACCGGACGGAACTTTGCAACTAATGAAAAACTGTTTTTT. Translating it yields CASSTGRNFATNEKLFF.

This clonotype was detected only once. This chain connects TRBV20-1 to TRBJ2-1, with D possibly being TRBD2 (5 bases). The ends were cut back, 3 bases at V and 0 bases at J, with 18 bases in the middle. Germline V lookup: CDR1 DFQATT, CDR2 SNEGSKA (reference sequence). The CDR3 is made up of 17 amino acids. The DNA for the CDR3 is TGCAGTGCTAGGGCCCCTTCGGGCGGAGGCTCCTACAATGAGCAGTTCTTC. The encoded protein is CSARAPSGGGSYNEQFF.

The chain carries TRBV7-9 and TRBJ2-7; D tentatively fits TRBD1 or TRBD2 (5 bases each). This CDR3 has 13 residues. V was shortened by 6 bases and J by 3 bases, with 12 bases between the two germline ends. The germline V gene encodes CDR1 SEHNR and CDR2 FQNEAQ (reference sequence). The DNA of the CDR3 is TGTGCCAGCAGTTGGGACCTGTACTACGAGCAGTACTTC. Its translation: CASSWDLYYEQYF.

V usage is TRBV11-2 and J usage is TRBJ1-1; D gene unclear. CDR3 size: 12 residues. V was trimmed by 3 bases and J by 6 bases, leaving 8 bases between them. Germline V lookup: CDR1 SGHAT, CDR2 FQNNGV. The CDR3 protein is CASSLWEAEAFF. CDR3 in DNA: TGTGCCAGCAGCTTGTGGGAGGCTGAAGCTTTCTTT.

This clonotype came up many times. The chain employs TRBV5-1 and TRBJ2-6; D uncertain. The germline gives CDR1 SGHRS, CDR2 YFSETQ. The CDR3 is 16 amino acids. Deletions cut 1 base from V and 0 bases from J, with 8 bases between. The DNA of the CDR3 is TGCGCCAGCAGCTTGAAAGCAATCTCTGGGGCCAACGTCCTGACTTTC. The encoded protein is CASSLKAISGANVLTF.

This clonotype was seen a handful of times. Here the CDR3 reads CASSDLGTDTYGYTF. The CDR3, as DNA: TGTGCCAGCAGTGACCTCGGGACAGACACCTATGGCTACACCTTC. The chain has TRBV6-1 and TRBJ1-2; 7 bases map to TRBD1. V trimming: 3 bases; J trimming: 4 bases; junction bases outside the gene matches: 8. This CDR3 spans 15 amino acids. Germline CDR1 MNHNS, CDR2 SASEGT.